The 3 T cell receptor beta chains reported below all come from one sample, sequenced in a study of T-cell memory formation after mild COVID-19. One entry per CDR3 protein, called by TCRdb with MiXCR from the 5' RACE reads. The data hold 170,000 or so distinct CDR3 sequences, with 20% to 25% observed a single time. Sequenced material: PBMCs or a T cell subset sorted from them (not recorded which). These receptors came from an adult woman who had mild COVID-19 (a few samples of this study predate the infection). Cell type and time point are not known.

This clonotype has only a few counts. The gene calls are TRBV5-1 and TRBJ2-5; 8 bases align to TRBD2. The germline gives CDR1 SGHRS, CDR2 YFSETQ. CDR3 length: 16 amino acids. Trimming cost V 0 bases and J 1 base; bases outside gene matches: 5. The CDR3 spells CASSLDGGGSQETQYF. DNA of the CDR3: TGCGCCAGCAGCTTGGACGGGGGGGGATCCCAAGAGACCCAGTACTTC.

The chain links TRBV7-9 to TRBJ2-1; D may be TRBD2 (7 bases). Germline V gene data show CDR1 as SEHNR and CDR2 as FQNEAQ (reference sequence). There are 15 residues in the CDR3. V lost 8 bases and J lost 3, with 17 bases in between. DNA of the CDR3: TGTGCCAGCGACAGGTCAAGCGGGAACTACAATGAGCAGTTCTTC. Translation: CASDRSSGNYNEQFF. Looking up the rest from reference TRBV7-9 and TRBJ2-1 gives the full variable domain: DTGVSQNPRHKITKRGQNVTFRCDPISEHNRLYWYRQTLGQGPEFLTYFQNEAQLEKSRLLSDRFSAERPKGSFSTLEIQRTEQGDSAMYLCASDRSSGNYNEQFFGPGTRLTVL.

This clonotype was counted once. The chain combines TRBV24-1 with TRBJ2-3, with D uncertain. The CDR3 extends over 14 amino acids. Looked up from germline, CDR1 is KGHDR and CDR2 is SFDVKD. Trimming shortened V by 1 base and J by 1 base, and 5 bases separated the two germline ends. The CDR3 is CATSDLAGTDTQYF. The DNA of the CDR3 is TGTGCCACCAGTGATTTAGCAGGCACAGATACGCAGTATTTT.